The 19 T cell receptor beta chains below were found in one sample sequenced in a study of blood T cells in healthy people across ages. PCR was performed a second time for about 7 to 12 cycles using a sample-barcoded 5' primer and a J-beta primer mix. TCRdb used MiXCR to reprocess the 5' RACE reads, holding one entry per CDR3 protein. The top ten hold 15% to 19% of the sample, which has about 650,000 distinct CDR3 sequences, roughly 30% seen once. Sequencing was done on a sample of blood. These receptors were obtained from an elderly woman in good health.

This clonotype was seen more than once but under ten times. This clone may be a read error of a much larger clone one base away. V and J are TRBV4-3 and TRBJ2-5; 7 bases agree with TRBD1. The DNA end favors TRBJ2-1, so the J call may be wrong. Germline V lookup: CDR1 LGHNA, CDR2 YSLEER. The CDR3 contains 15 residues. DNA of the CDR3: TGCGCCAGCAGCCATATGACAGGGTACCAAGAGACCCAGTTCTTC. This translates into CASSHMTGYQETQFF.

This clonotype was counted at least ten times. The rearrangement joins TRBV15 to TRBJ2-7; D perhaps matches TRBD2 (5 bases). Germline CDR1 LNHNV, CDR2 YYDKDF (reference sequence). V was shortened by 0 bases and J by 5 bases, with 14 bases between the two germline ends. The CDR3 consists of 15 residues. The CDR3 sequence: CATSRDRGASNEQYF. CDR3 DNA: TGTGCCACCAGCAGAGATCGGGGAGCTTCCAACGAGCAGTACTTC.

This clonotype has just a few counts. The junction does not match germline at one end; this may be a read error. This chain uses TRBV6-1 with TRBJ1-1, with D tentatively TRBD1 (6 bases). In germline, CDR1 is MNHNS, CDR2 SASEGT. This CDR3 region has 15 residues. The CDR3 DNA reads as TGTGCCGGCAGTCAGGACAGCCGCAGAGGCACTGAAGCTTTCTTT. Its translation is CAGSQDSRRGTEAFF.

The sample holds many counts of this clonotype. This may be a read error, as it is one base from a much larger clone. The chain is built from TRBV15 and TRBJ2-7, with a weak D call TRBD1 (7 bases). V was trimmed by 5 bases and J by 7 bases, leaving 15 bases between them. Germline CDR1 and CDR2: LNHNV and YYDKDF (reference sequence). The CDR3 spans 13 residues. The CDR3 reads CATSRGTDDEQYF. The CDR3 DNA follows: TGTGCCACCAGCCGCGGGACAGATGATGAGCAGTACTTC.

This clonotype was seen a few times. The gene calls are TRBV5-1 and TRBJ1-1; possible D gene TRBD1, 5 bases. CDR1 is SGHRS and CDR2 is YFSETQ in the germline V gene. V shed 2 bases and J shed 1 base, with 18 bases lying between them. This CDR3 has 17 residues. The CDR3 sequence: CASSLAGTRVENTEAFF. The CDR3, as DNA: TGCGCCAGCAGCTTAGCCGGGACCAGGGTAGAGAACACTGAAGCTTTCTTT.

As to this clonotype: Mismatch with germline at one junction end may stem from a read error. The rearrangement links TRBV5-1 to TRBJ1-1; D not resolved. CDR3 length: 16 amino acids. Per germline, CDR1 SGHRS and CDR2 YFSETQ. The CDR3 sequence: CASSLGGTVPNTAAFF. The CDR3 DNA sequence: TGCGCCAGCAGCTTGGGGGGTACGGTACCTAACACTGCAGCTTTCTTT.

Concerning this clonotype: A clone one base away is much larger, so this may be a read error. The chain couples TRBV11-2 to TRBJ2-1, with 13 positions matching TRBD2. J was trimmed by 10 bases and V by 5 bases; bases with no gene match: 11. The germline CDR1 and CDR2 sequences are SGHAT and FQNNGV. The CDR3 runs to 16 residues. Written as DNA, the CDR3 is TGTGCCAGCAGCAAAACTAGCGGGGGGGCCTTTTACGAGCAGTTCTTC. As protein: CASSKTSGGAFYEQFF.

This clonotype was found a few times. J is TRBJ1-5 and V is TRBV12-3 or TRBV12-4; D gene unclear. CDR3 length equals 13 residues. Trimming removed 2 bases at V and 9 bases at J, with 11 bases between. The CDR3 DNA is TGTGCCAGCAGTTTAACCGGCTGGGGGCCCCAGCATTTT. Translating it yields CASSLTGWGPQHF.

The rearrangement uses TRBV2 and TRBJ1-2; 7 positions agree with TRBD1. Trimming at V came to 1 base and at J to 7 bases, leaving 3 bases not matched to a gene. Germline V gives CDR1 SNHLY, CDR2 FYNNEI. The CDR3 loop spans 13 amino acids. Written as DNA, the CDR3 is TGTGCCAGCAGTGAAGAACAGGGGTCTGGCTACACCTTC. It encodes CASSEEQGSGYTF.

In its sample, this clonotype was seen many times. V is TRBV5-1 and J is TRBJ1-2; tentative D call: TRBD1 (6 bases). With 4 bases removed from V and 8 bases from J, the gap between germline ends came to 12 bases. CDR3 length: 12 amino acids. Germline CDR1 is SGHRS and CDR2 is YFSETQ. CDR3 in amino acids: CASSVDSWGYTF. CDR3 nucleotides: TGCGCCAGCAGCGTGGACAGTTGGGGCTACACCTTC.

This clonotype was found many times. V and J are TRBV12-3 or TRBV12-4 and TRBJ1-4, with D unresolved. V gave up 2 bases and J gave up 3 bases, with 7 bases separating them. The CDR3 is made up of 14 amino acids. The CDR3 is CASSLRHSNEKLFF. For the CDR3, the DNA is TGTGCCAGCAGTTTAAGACACTCTAATGAAAAACTGTTTTTT.

This sequence joins TRBV25-1 and TRBJ1-4; TRBD1 matches at 10 bases. V lost 7 bases to trimming and J lost 3 bases; unmatched junction nucleotides: 11. The CDR3 length is 17 residues. CDR1 MGHDK and CDR2 SYGVNS come from the germline V gene. The chain's CDR3 is CASIRPGQGYANEKLFF. The CDR3 DNA reads TGTGCCAGCATCCGGCCGGGACAGGGGTATGCTAATGAAAAACTGTTTTTT.

This clonotype appeared many times. Here the CDR3 DNA reads TGTGCCAGCAGTACAGGGGTTCATGGCTACACCTTC. Translated, it gives CASSTGVHGYTF. The chain uses TRBV6-5 and TRBJ1-2; 7 bases are a match to TRBD1. This CDR3 contains 12 residues. Germline assignment: CDR1 MNHEY and CDR2 SVGAGI. The J segment lost 6 bases and the V segment lost 5 bases, leaving 3 bases of the junction unmatched.

This chain uses TRBV7-2 with TRBJ2-3, with D perhaps assigned TRBD1 or TRBD2 (5 bases each). Germline V lookup: CDR1 SGHTA, CDR2 FQGNSA. The germline V and J ends were trimmed by 5 bases and 6 bases, with 12 bases remaining between them. This CDR3 is 13 amino acids long. The CDR3 DNA follows: TGTGCCAGCAGCAGCCAGGGACGCGATACGCAGTATTTT. Translating gives CASSSQGRDTQYF.

This clonotype was detected ten times or more. The chain carries TRBV7-3 and TRBJ1-1; D ambiguous. The germline gives CDR1 SGHTA, CDR2 FQGTGA. The CDR3 covers 13 residues. Between the trimmed V and J ends, which lost 8 bases and 0 bases, there was a span of 10 bases. CDR3 in amino acids: CASRRTMNTEAFF. The DNA for the CDR3 is TGTGCCAGCCGTCGGACCATGAACACTGAAGCTTTCTTT.

This clonotype was seen ten or more times. V usage is TRBV7-9 and J usage is TRBJ1-2, with D uncertain. CDR1 is SEHNR, CDR2 FQNEAQ, per germline (reference sequence). With 4 bases removed from V and 2 bases from J, the gap between germline ends came to 8 bases. CDR3 length equals 13 residues. The CDR3 nucleotides are TGTGCCAGCAGCTCAGAAGGAAACTATGGCTACACCTTC. Translating gives CASSSEGNYGYTF.

There are many counts of this clonotype. J is TRBJ2-5 and V is TRBV9, with 9 bases identical to TRBD1. Germline CDR1 SGDLS, CDR2 YYNGEE. The CDR3 length is 16 residues. V shed 3 bases, J shed 5 bases, and the junction held 11 bases outside the gene matches. This chain's CDR3 is CASSATGTGFGETQYF. CDR3 DNA sequence: TGTGCCAGCAGCGCGACCGGGACAGGGTTTGGGGAGACCCAGTACTTC. Together with reference TRBV9 and TRBJ2-5, the CDR3 gives the full variable domain: DSGVTQTPKHLITATGQRVTLRCSPRSGDLSVYWYQQSLDQGLQFLIQYYNGEERAKGNILERFSAQQFPDLHSELNLSSLELGDSALYFCASSATGTGFGETQYFGPGTRLLVL.

Here the CDR3 DNA reads TGTGCCAGCAGCCTAAGCGGGGGGGGAGAGACCCAGTTCTTC. This gives the protein CASSLSGGGETQFF. V usage is TRBV7-2 and J usage is TRBJ2-1; 10 positions agree with TRBD2. Germline V gene lookup returns CDR1 SGHTA and CDR2 FQGNSA. The V gene end was trimmed by 5 bases and the J gene end by 13 bases; junction bases not matched to a gene: 11. This CDR3 region has 14 residues.

As to this clonotype: A much bigger clone sits one base away, suggesting this may be a read error. V usage is TRBV3-1 and J usage is TRBJ2-5, with D possibly TRBD1 on 6 matching bases. Deletions cut 0 bases from V and 11 bases from J, with 16 bases between. Germline V CDR1 and CDR2: LGHDT, YNNKEL (reference sequence). The CDR3 is 14 amino acids. CDR3 loop: CASSQDSGDDEQYF. The DNA of the CDR3 is TGTGCCAGCAGCCAAGATTCAGGGGACGATGAGCAGTACTTC.